In its sample, the clone carrying this TCR beta chain was seen many times. Its antigen is not identified. This entry comes from a study of human T cells and chemical hapten exposure. Study-level information: Sensitization employed 2% DPC on approximately 2 cm by approximately 2 cm of upper inner arm skin. Study results and caveats: TCRs exceeding 1 in 1000 frequency stayed unchanged with DPC sensitization.

Unique molecular identifiers were affixed to discrete cDNA molecules within the library. TCRdb reprocessed the RACE reads with MiXCR, giving one entry per CDR3 protein. This table holds 65,000 to 95,000 distinct CDR3 sequences, 6.6% found once. The CDR3 totals 19 residues. Specified time point: patch test 2, 6 weeks after DPC sensitization. The treatment here: therapeutic diphenylcyclopropenone sensitization with weekly scalp DPC. Blood was drawn before each patch test was applied. Sequenced here: whole blood, sampled in connection with sensitization to the hapten diphenylcyclopropenone (DPC). The V and J genes are TRBV21-1 and TRBJ2-3; the tabulated D call, TRBD2, remains unverified against the DNA. TRBV21-1 is a known pseudogene. The receptor comes from a woman aged 30 to 39 with alopecia areata. Some clones in this sample may be carry-over from other donors' samples. In nucleotides, the CDR3 is TGTGCCAGCAGCAAAGAGGGTAGCGGGGGCCTATGGGGCACAGATACGCAGTATTTT. Translating gives CASSKEGSGGLWGTDTQYF.